This T cell receptor beta chain comes out of a study of blood T cell repertoires in COVID-19. The CDR3 loop spans 15 amino acids. Trimming at V came to 7 bases and at J to 4 bases, leaving 9 bases not matched to a gene. The V gene's germline CDR1 is LGHNA and CDR2 YNFKEQ. Assay used: immunoSEQ multiplex PCR; TCRdb lists only in-frame clones, some missing. Among fewer than 30,000 clones listed, 70% to 90% were seen once. This chain links TRBV4-2 with TRBJ2-1; 8 nucleotides align to TRBD2. The source material was peripheral blood. The TCR originated in a woman aged 80 or over with COVID-19, enrolled during active disease. The CDR3 DNA sequence: TGTGCCAGCAACGCCGTAGCGGGGACTTACAATGAGCAGTTCTTC. This gives the protein CASNAVAGTYNEQFF.